This T cell receptor (beta chain) was found in a study of cytotoxic CD8 clonotypes in ibrutinib-treated CLL. Study outcomes and limitations: On treatment, the uncommon public clonotypes contracted or remained stable. Against age-matched healthy donors, baseline clonality ran higher and tracked circulating CD8+ T-cell counts. Clonality grew at ibrutinib response; at progression, it decreased back toward baseline.

From cryopreserved PBMCs came around 2 micrograms of genomic DNA used for TCR beta libraries. Sequencing was performed with immunoSEQ multiplex PCR; in TCRdb, only in-frame clones are kept and a portion is missing. The profile covers about 300,000 clones, with over 55% appearing a single time and roughly 6% taken by the ten largest. Concerning this clone itself: Its antigen is currently unknown.

The CDR3 sequence is 14 residues long. Trimming left V 5 bases short and J 4 bases short, with 14 bases between. Germline CDR1 is SGHAT and CDR2 is FQDESV (reference sequence). Specimen: PBMCs, collected after 36 months of ibrutinib treatment. The chain has TRBV11-1 and TRBJ1-2; D possibly corresponds to TRBD1 (5 bases). This clonotype was sampled from a human donor with chronic lymphocytic leukemia. The CDR3 spells CASSPLGGGYGYTF. DNA of the CDR3: TGTGCCAGCAGCCCACTCGGGGGTGGCTATGGCTACACCTTC. The full variable domain, rest sourced from reference TRBV11-1 and TRBJ1-2, is EAEVAQSPRYKITEKSQAVAFWCDPISGHATLYWYRQILGQGPELLVQFQDESVVDDSQLPKDRFSAERLKGVDSTLKIQPAELGDSAMYLCASSPLGGGYGYTFGSGTRLTVV.